One sample yielded the 30 T cell receptor beta chains listed below, sequenced in a study of OX40 agonist ivuxolimab in advanced cancers. Data came from immunoSEQ multiplex PCR; TCRdb stores just in-frame clones and leaves some out. The repertoire holds about 51,000 clones, with 84% as singletons. The sequences come from CD4+ or CD8+ T cells sorted from blood, collected in a trial of the OX40 agonist ivuxolimab. The receptors derive from an adult with an advanced solid tumor such as melanoma, head and neck, liver or kidney cancer.

CDR3 coding DNA: TGCAGCGTTGAACTCGCTCTGAACACTGAAGCTTTCTTT. Its protein product is CSVELALNTEAFF. V and J are TRBV29-1 and TRBJ1-1; no reliable D call. Trimming shortened V by 2 bases and J by 0 bases, and 7 bases separated the two germline ends. CDR3 size: 13 residues. Germline CDR1 SQVTM, CDR2 ANQGSEA.

This clone was found once. The chain has TRBV19 and TRBJ1-1; D uncertain. CDR1 LNHDA and CDR2 SQIVND come from the germline V gene (reference sequence). The CDR3 extends over 14 amino acids. The germline V and J ends were trimmed by 4 bases and 1 base, with 10 bases remaining between them. CDR3 DNA: TGTGCCAGTAGTAGAGCAGTTACGAACACTGAAGCTTTCTTT. It encodes CASSRAVTNTEAFF.

This clone was counted a single time. This sequence joins TRBV6-5 and TRBJ2-7; D not certain. The CDR3 covers 14 residues. Germline V gene sequence: CDR1 MNHEY, CDR2 SVGAGI. V lost 2 bases to trimming and J lost 2 bases, with 10 bases between them. The CDR3 coding sequence is TGTGCCAGCAGTTACGCGGACGTAGCCTACGAGCAGTACTTC. It yields the protein CASSYADVAYEQYF.

The chain combines TRBV7-2 with TRBJ2-7; 14 bases agree with TRBD2. CDR3 size: 16 residues. The germline V gene has CDR1 SGHTA and CDR2 FQGNSA. With V trimmed by 5 bases and J by 2 bases, 5 bases remained unmatched. As DNA, the CDR3 is TGTGCCAGCAGCGAGATGACTAGCGGGGGGGCCTACGAGCAGTACTTC. It specifies CASSEMTSGGAYEQYF. Full variable domain (missing parts from reference TRBV7-2 and TRBJ2-7): GAGVSQSPSNKVTEKGKDVELRCDPISGHTALYWYRQSLGQGLEFLIYFQGNSAPDKSGLPSDRFSAERTGGSVSTLTIQRTQQEDSAVYLCASSEMTSGGAYEQYFGPGTRLTVT.

The chain recombines TRBV7-3 with TRBJ2-7, with 10 bases lining up with TRBD2. J gave up 4 bases and V 4 bases, and 19 bases lay outside the gene matches. Germline V gives CDR1 SGHTA, CDR2 FQGTGA. This CDR3 comprises 19 residues. The CDR3 loop reads CASSSQWGVVLAGPYEQYF. The CDR3 DNA reads as TGTGCCAGCAGCTCCCAATGGGGGGTCGTACTAGCGGGACCATACGAGCAGTACTTC.

The sample holds one count of this clone. The gene calls are TRBV10-2 and TRBJ1-2; 7 nucleotides line up with TRBD1. Germline V gives CDR1 WSHSY, CDR2 SAAADI. After removal of 6 bases from V and 7 bases from J, the junction contained 11 bases not matched to a gene. The CDR3 has 14 amino acids. The CDR3 loop reads CASSLTGLEGGYTF. The CDR3 DNA follows: TGCGCCAGCAGCCTGACAGGGCTTGAGGGTGGCTACACCTTC.

The chain has TRBV2 and TRBJ2-2; D unresolved. The CDR3 contains 14 residues. CDR1 is SNHLY, CDR2 FYNNEI, per germline. With 7 bases removed from V and 1 base from J, the gap between germline ends came to 10 bases. In DNA form, the CDR3 reads TGTGCCAGCAAGCAGGCGATGAACACCGGGGAGCTGTTTTTT. This encodes CASKQAMNTGELFF.

The chain employs TRBV19 and TRBJ2-7, with TRBD2 matching 7 bases. The CDR3 spans 12 residues. V lost 8 bases, J lost 7 bases, and 8 bases stayed unmatched. Germline loops: CDR1 LNHDA, CDR2 SQIVND (reference sequence). The CDR3: CASRAGVWEQYF. The CDR3 DNA reads as TGTGCCAGTCGGGCGGGGGTCTGGGAGCAGTACTTC.

The chain couples TRBV7-9 to TRBJ2-1, with 12 bases lining up with TRBD2. After removal of 5 bases from V and 8 bases from J, the junction contained 7 bases not matched to a gene. The CDR3 runs 15 residues. CDR1 and CDR2 (germline): SEHNR, FQNEAQ (reference sequence). The chain's CDR3 is CASSEDSSGGDEQFF. CDR3 coding DNA: TGTGCCAGCAGCGAAGACTCTAGCGGGGGGGATGAGCAGTTCTTC.

This chain joins TRBV5-4 and TRBJ2-1; TRBD2 might be the D (6 bases). Trimming cost V 0 bases and J 8 bases, with 9 bases left between them. This CDR3 region has 13 residues. The germline V gene has CDR1 SGHNT and CDR2 YYREEE (reference sequence). The CDR3 sequence is CASSLDRRDEQFF. CDR3 DNA sequence: TGTGCCAGCAGCTTGGACAGGAGGGATGAGCAGTTCTTC. Full variable domain (outside the CDR3, taken from reference TRBV5-4 and TRBJ2-1): ETGVTQSPTHLIKTRGQQVTLRCSSQSGHNTVSWYQQALGQGPQFIFQYYREEENGRGNFPPRFSGLQFPNYSSELNVNALELDDSALYLCASSLDRRDEQFFGPGTRLTVL.

The chain combines TRBV10-1 with TRBJ2-7, with 8 nucleotides matching TRBD1. Germline V CDR1 and CDR2: WNHNN, SYGVQD (reference sequence). V lost 5 bases, J lost 3 bases, and 6 bases stayed unmatched. The CDR3 runs to 14 residues. In nucleotides, the CDR3 is TGCGCCAGCAGTACAGGGGGTACAAACTACGAGCAGTACTTC. Encoded protein: CASSTGGTNYEQYF.

The chain links TRBV13 to TRBJ2-1, with D possibly called TRBD1 or TRBD2 (5 bases each). The germline V gene has CDR1 PRHDT and CDR2 FYEKMQ (reference sequence). The CDR3 covers 14 residues. The V end lost 5 bases, the J end lost 0 bases, and 8 bases lay between the germline ends. The CDR3 coding sequence is TGTGCCAGCAGCGGGGGTGTCTCCTACAATGAGCAGTTCTTC. Translated: CASSGGVSYNEQFF.

The rearrangement uses TRBV10-2 and TRBJ2-3; no firm D call. Germline assignment: CDR1 WSHSY and CDR2 SAAADI. The CDR3 is made up of 12 amino acids. V dropped 7 bases and J dropped 2 bases, with 7 bases sitting between them. CDR3 DNA sequence: TGCGCCAGCAAATTTTCCACAGATACGCAGTATTTT. Amino acid sequence: CASKFSTDTQYF.

V and J are TRBV5-1 and TRBJ2-5; D unresolved. The CDR3 is 14 amino acids. The germline V and J ends were trimmed by 1 base and 5 bases, with 12 bases remaining between them. The germline gives CDR1 SGHRS, CDR2 YFSETQ. CDR3 sequence (DNA): TGCGCCAGCAGCTTGTTACCGGACCGGGAGACCCAGTACTTC. It specifies CASSLLPDRETQYF. The whole variable domain, remainder taken from reference TRBV5-1 and TRBJ2-5, is KAGVTQTPRYLIKTRGQQVTLSCSPISGHRSVSWYQQTPGQGLQFLFEYFSETQRNKGNFPGRFSGRQFSNSRSEMNVSTLELGDSALYLCASSLLPDRETQYFGPGTRLLVL.

This chain joins TRBV5-6 and TRBJ2-7; TRBD2 aligns across 8 bases. CDR1 is SGHDT, CDR2 YYEEEE, per germline. There are 15 residues in the CDR3. The J segment lost 0 bases and the V segment lost 0 bases, leaving 2 bases of the junction unmatched. The CDR3: CASSLVSGASYEQYF. CDR3 nucleotides: TGTGCCAGCAGCTTGGTTAGCGGGGCCTCCTACGAGCAGTACTTC.

This chain links TRBV15 with TRBJ1-2; TRBD1 might be the D (5 bases). The CDR3 consists of 15 residues. Trimming cost V 3 bases and J 4 bases, with 15 bases left between them. The germline CDR1 and CDR2 sequences are LNHNV and YYDKDF (reference sequence). The CDR3 sequence is CATSRAAGITYGYTF. The CDR3 coding sequence is TGTGCCACCAGCAGGGCGGCAGGGATAACCTATGGCTACACCTTC.

This rearrangement joins TRBV29-1 to TRBJ2-5; 8 nucleotides agree with TRBD2. This CDR3 comprises 15 residues. J was trimmed by 5 bases and V by 5 bases; bases with no gene match: 13. Germline values: CDR1 SQVTM, CDR2 ANQGSEA. Here the CDR3 reads CSVSRQAGRVETQYF. In DNA form, the CDR3 reads TGCAGCGTTTCACGCCAAGCCGGGAGGGTGGAGACCCAGTACTTC.

The chain couples TRBV7-9 to TRBJ1-1; D call uncertain. Germline V CDR1 and CDR2: SEHNR, FQNEAQ (reference sequence). This CDR3 has 16 residues. V lost 5 bases and J 1 base, leaving 17 bases between the germline ends. The CDR3 sequence is CASSPPRSVANTEAFF. The DNA of the CDR3 is TGTGCCAGCAGCCCCCCCAGGTCGGTCGCGAACACTGAAGCTTTCTTT.

The V call is TRBV27, the J call TRBJ1-2; no reliable D call. The CDR3 has 14 amino acids. Deletions cut 0 bases from V and 1 base from J, with 6 bases between. Germline CDR1 MNHEY, CDR2 SMNVEV (reference sequence). The CDR3: CASSLSVLNYGYTF. CDR3 DNA: TGTGCCAGCAGTTTATCGGTCCTTAACTATGGCTACACCTTC.

V usage is TRBV6-1 and J usage is TRBJ2-1; 9 positions agree with TRBD2. Per the germline V gene, CDR1 is MNHNS and CDR2 is SASEGT. The CDR3 consists of 14 residues. The J segment lost 7 bases and the V segment lost 5 bases, leaving 6 bases of the junction unmatched. CDR3: CASSMSGGWNEQFF. CDR3 DNA sequence: TGTGCCAGCAGTATGAGCGGGGGGTGGAATGAGCAGTTCTTC.

The CDR3 DNA reads as TGTGCCAGCAGTTGGTGGGTAGGCACCGGGGAGCTGTTTTTT. It codes for CASSWWVGTGELFF. The V and J genes are TRBV27 and TRBJ2-2; D unresolved. Trimming pared 4 bases from V and 4 bases from J, leaving 10 bases between. From germline, CDR1 is MNHEY and CDR2 SMNVEV (reference sequence). The CDR3 consists of 14 residues.

The CDR3 DNA reads as TGTGCCACAGGGACGGATGGAAACACCATATATTTT. It specifies CATGTDGNTIYF. The V call is TRBV25-1, the J call TRBJ1-3; a possible D gene is TRBD1 (5 bases). CDR3 length: 12 residues. The V end lost 10 bases, the J end lost 3 bases, and 10 bases lay between the germline ends. The germline gives CDR1 MGHDK, CDR2 SYGVNS. The complete variable domain, with remaining parts taken from reference TRBV25-1 and TRBJ1-3, reads EADIYQTPRYLVIGTGKKITLECSQTMGHDKMYWYQQDPGMELHLIHYSYGVNSTEKGDLSSESTVSRIRTEHFPLTLESARPSHTSQYLCATGTDGNTIYFGEGSWLTVV.

This clone was found a few times. The chain joins TRBV9 to TRBJ2-3; TRBD1 aligns across 8 bases. Germline CDR1 reads SGDLS; CDR2 reads YYNGEE. V lost 2 bases, J lost 0 bases, and 2 bases stayed unmatched. The CDR3 is 15 residues long. The CDR3 region is CASSVRTGSTDTQYF. The CDR3 region has the DNA TGTGCCAGCAGCGTCCGGACAGGGAGCACAGATACGCAGTATTTT. Using reference TRBV9 and TRBJ2-3 for the parts outside the CDR3, the full variable domain is DSGVTQTPKHLITATGQRVTLRCSPRSGDLSVYWYQQSLDQGLQFLIQYYNGEERAKGNILERFSAQQFPDLHSELNLSSLELGDSALYFCASSVRTGSTDTQYFGPGTRLTVL.

The sample holds a few counts of this clone. V gene TRBV11-1 combines with J gene TRBJ1-2; D gene unclear. CDR1 and CDR2 from the germline V gene are SGHAT and FQDESV (reference sequence). The ends were cut back, 2 bases at V and 2 bases at J, with 12 bases in the middle. CDR3 length equals 15 residues. CDR3 bases: TGTGCCAGCAGCTTATCAGAAAGAAACAACTATGGCTACACCTTC. It specifies CASSLSERNNYGYTF. The complete variable domain, with remaining parts taken from reference TRBV11-1 and TRBJ1-2, reads EAEVAQSPRYKITEKSQAVAFWCDPISGHATLYWYRQILGQGPELLVQFQDESVVDDSQLPKDRFSAERLKGVDSTLKIQPAELGDSAMYLCASSLSERNNYGYTFGSGTRLTVV.

The chain has TRBV11-2 and TRBJ2-1; D may be TRBD2 (6 bases). V was trimmed by 1 base and J by 4 bases, leaving 11 bases between them. The CDR3 has 15 amino acids. Germline-derived CDR1 and CDR2 are SGHAT and FQNNGV. In nucleotides, the CDR3 is TGTGCCAGCAGCTTAGTTCGGGCGGGATACAATGAGCAGTTCTTC. Translation: CASSLVRAGYNEQFF.

The chain is built from TRBV6-6 and TRBJ1-5; no reliable D call. Germline CDR1 and CDR2: MNHNY and SVGAGI (reference sequence). The CDR3 is 14 amino acids. Trimming removed 11 bases from V and 2 bases from J, with 16 bases in between. CDR3 sequence reads: CAVTGGFGNQPQHF. CDR3 bases: TGTGCCGTGACGGGAGGATTTGGCAATCAGCCCCAGCATTTT.

This clone has just one count. The rearrangement uses TRBV7-9 and TRBJ1-4, with unresolved D. Germline CDR1 reads SEHNR; CDR2 reads FQNEAQ (reference sequence). The germline V and J ends were trimmed by 1 base and 4 bases, with 10 bases remaining between them. This CDR3 contains 15 residues. The CDR3 region is CASSLVAVHNEKLFF. DNA of the CDR3: TGTGCCAGCAGCTTAGTGGCCGTCCATAATGAAAAACTGTTTTTT.

This clone was seen a single time. CDR3 amino acids: CASSKGPQVFTDTQYF. In nucleotides, the CDR3 is TGTGCCAGCTCAAAGGGTCCACAGGTGTTCACAGATACGCAGTATTTT. V is TRBV18 and J is TRBJ2-3; TRBD1 might be the D (5 bases). Between the trimmed V and J ends, which lost 5 bases and 2 bases, there was a span of 17 bases. Germline assignment: CDR1 KGHSH and CDR2 LQKENI. The CDR3 runs to 16 residues.

The chain couples TRBV5-1 to TRBJ1-2; 10 positions match TRBD1. The V gene's germline CDR1 is SGHRS and CDR2 YFSETQ. The V segment lost 3 bases and the J segment 8 bases; nucleotides outside the gene matches: 4. The CDR3 covers 13 residues. This chain's CDR3 is CASSSGTGEGYTF. In DNA form, the CDR3 reads TGCGCCAGCAGCTCTGGGACAGGGGAAGGCTACACCTTC.

On this clone itself: At the DNA level, this CDR3 is encoded by other sequences in the same sample as well. This chain links TRBV5-1 with TRBJ2-5; D gene ambiguous. The ends were cut back, 0 bases at V and 5 bases at J, with 2 bases in the middle. The length of the CDR3 is 11 residues. Germline values: CDR1 SGHRS, CDR2 YFSETQ. The CDR3 bases are TGCGCCAGCAGCTTGGAGGAGACCCAGTACTTC. Encoded protein: CASSLEETQYF. Combining the CDR3 with reference TRBV5-1 and TRBJ2-5 gives the whole variable domain KAGVTQTPRYLIKTRGQQVTLSCSPISGHRSVSWYQQTPGQGLQFLFEYFSETQRNKGNFPGRFSGRQFSNSRSEMNVSTLELGDSALYLCASSLEETQYFGPGTRLLVL.